This T cell receptor (beta chain) came from a study of shared clonotypes between healthy human individuals. The V gene lost 0 bases and the J gene lost 4 bases, with 16 bases spanning the gap. Germline assignment: CDR1 SGHDT and CDR2 YYEEEE. The CDR3 consists of 16 residues. Clones were sequenced by immunoSEQ multiplex PCR, and TCRdb holds only the in-frame ones, with some missing. The sample holds about 2.4 million clones; over 85% are singletons and the top ten take 0.36%. The sequence derives from a man between 18 and 35 years old in good health. Some clones in this sample may be carry-over from other donors' samples. The chain combines TRBV5-6 with TRBJ2-5; the D gene could be TRBD1 or TRBD2 (6 bases each). The sample consisted of naive CD4+ T cells from PBMCs. Stated subset: CD45RA+ positively selected. This CDR3 reads CASSLEGGRVPETQYF. In DNA, the CDR3 is TGTGCCAGCAGCTTGGAGGGGGGCAGGGTCCCAGAGACCCAGTACTTC.